This T cell receptor beta chain was documented in a study of cytomegalovirus exposure and HLA in healthy donors. Study overall: HLA-typed donors contributed around 88 million unique TCRs, which were held in an early data release.

Primers for the PCR totalled 60 Vbeta and 13 Jbeta. The table came from immunoSEQ multiplex PCR; TCRdb's copy has only in-frame clones and leaves some out. The sample has some 150,000 clones, more than 65% seen once. Whole-study findings and limits: By HLA locus, TCR association rates varied in a later analysis, with DRB1 showing the most and HLA-C the fewest. What was likely a sequencing artifact was a cluster of highly shared sequence variants. Compared with the approximately 700-donor mean, an Asian-associated ancestry cluster reportedly had fewer N-insertions, according to a later analysis.

Germline CDR1 and CDR2: SQVTM and ANQGSEA. V dropped 3 bases and J dropped 8 bases, with 17 bases sitting between them. The CDR3 is made up of 14 amino acids. Details on this clone: Antigen specificity is unknown.

The chain recombines TRBV29-1 with TRBJ2-1; TRBD2 might be the D (5 bases). The specimen sequenced was PBMCs. The source is a young man in good health and CMV-seropositive. CDR3 sequence: CSVELRVLIDEQFF. CDR3 in DNA: TGCAGCGTTGAGCTGAGGGTATTAATTGATGAGCAGTTCTTC.